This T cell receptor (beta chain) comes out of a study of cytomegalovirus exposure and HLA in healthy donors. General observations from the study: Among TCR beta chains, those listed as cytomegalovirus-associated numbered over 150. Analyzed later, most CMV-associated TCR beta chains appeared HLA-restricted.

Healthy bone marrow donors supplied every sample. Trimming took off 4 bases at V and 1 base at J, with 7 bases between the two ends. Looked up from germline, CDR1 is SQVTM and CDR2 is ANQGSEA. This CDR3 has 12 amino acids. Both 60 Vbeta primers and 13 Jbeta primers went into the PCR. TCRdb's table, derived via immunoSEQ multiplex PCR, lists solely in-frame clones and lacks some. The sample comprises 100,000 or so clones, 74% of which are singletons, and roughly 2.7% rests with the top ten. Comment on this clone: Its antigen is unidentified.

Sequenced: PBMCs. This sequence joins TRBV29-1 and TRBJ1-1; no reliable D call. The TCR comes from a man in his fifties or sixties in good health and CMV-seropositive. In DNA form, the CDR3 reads TGCAGCGTTGGAGCGGAGAACACTGAAGCTTTCTTT. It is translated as CSVGAENTEAFF. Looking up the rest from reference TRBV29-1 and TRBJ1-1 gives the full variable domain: SAVISQKPSRDICQRGTSLTIQCQVDSQVTMMFWYRQQPGQSLTLIATANQGSEATYESGFVIDKFPISRPNLTFSTLTVSNMSPEDSSIYLCSVGAENTEAFFGQGTRLTVV.